What follows are 27 T cell receptor beta chains derived from one specimen sequenced in a study of beta chain features in type 1 diabetes. General observations from the study: All four CD4+ subsets of Type 1 diabetes patients contained TCRB CDR3s that were moderately but significantly shorter.

The entirety of the isolated RNA underwent reverse transcription, so expressed TCRB transcripts were sequenced. Clones were sequenced by immunoSEQ multiplex PCR, and TCRdb holds only the in-frame ones, with some missing. The sample consists of under 350,000 clones, about 24% of them appearing once. For these receptors, no antigen is known. Sequencing was done on a sample of naive CD4+ T cells from blood. These receptors came from a woman aged 25-40 years with type 1 diabetes.

The table lists this clone with a few counts. The genes are TRBV29-1 and TRBJ1-2, with 7 bases fitting TRBD1. The J segment lost 5 bases and the V segment lost 8 bases, leaving 5 bases of the junction unmatched. Germline V gene sequence: CDR1 SQVTM, CDR2 ANQGSEA. The CDR3 covers 11 residues. The CDR3 here is CSIGTAYGYTF. As DNA, the CDR3 is TGCAGCATCGGGACAGCTTATGGCTACACCTTC.

This clone was seen only a few times. The CDR3 sequence: CASSPYTDSWSNYGYTF. As DNA, the CDR3 is TGCGCCAGCAGCCCATATACGGACTCCTGGAGTAACTATGGCTACACCTTC. The chain has TRBV4-1 and TRBJ1-2; unclear D gene. CDR1 and CDR2 from the germline V gene are MGHRA and YSYEKL. This CDR3 is built from 17 residues. Between the trimmed V and J ends, which lost 4 bases and 1 base, there was a span of 19 bases.

The chain recombines TRBV7-9 with TRBJ1-2; 9 nucleotides align to TRBD1. CDR3 size: 15 residues. Trimming cost V 5 bases and J 4 bases; bases outside gene matches: 8. Germline CDR1 reads SEHNR; CDR2 reads FQNEAQ (reference sequence). DNA for the CDR3: TGTGCCAGCAGCCCAGGGGACAGGGTTGCCTATGGCTACACCTTC. Translating gives CASSPGDRVAYGYTF.

The chain carries TRBV2 and TRBJ2-2, with 9 nucleotides matching TRBD2. The V gene's germline CDR1 is SNHLY and CDR2 FYNNEI. The CDR3 contains 15 residues. V lost 3 bases, J lost 3 bases, and 2 bases stayed unmatched. CDR3 nucleotide sequence: TGTGCCAGCAGTGAGGCGGGAGGGGACACCGGGGAGCTGTTTTTT. Translating it yields CASSEAGGDTGELFF.

This chain uses TRBV6-6 with TRBJ2-1; TRBD2 agrees at 8 bases. J gave up 2 bases and V 5 bases, and 8 bases lay outside the gene matches. Per germline, CDR1 MNHNY and CDR2 SVGAGI (reference sequence). The CDR3 runs to 16 residues. DNA for the CDR3: TGTGCCAGCAGTCGACAAGCGGGAGTTACCTACAATGAGCAGTTCTTC. This codes for CASSRQAGVTYNEQFF.

V gene TRBV5-1 combines with J gene TRBJ2-2; 10 positions match TRBD1. The V segment lost 4 bases and the J segment 4 bases; nucleotides outside the gene matches: 4. Per germline, CDR1 SGHRS and CDR2 YFSETQ. The CDR3 covers 15 residues. The chain's CDR3 is CASSPGQGSTGELFF. The CDR3 nucleotides read TGCGCCAGCAGCCCGGGACAGGGGAGCACCGGGGAGCTGTTTTTT.

The gene calls are TRBV27 and TRBJ2-3, with a tentative D call TRBD2 (5 bases). V lost 4 bases, J lost 4 bases, and 21 bases lay in between. In germline, CDR1 is MNHEY, CDR2 SMNVEV (reference sequence). The CDR3 is 17 amino acids. CDR3 coding DNA: TGTGCCAGCAGTTCCCCCGCCCCGTGGAGGAGTGCAGATACGCAGTATTTT. Amino acids: CASSSPAPWRSADTQYF.

This clone showed up just a few times. The chain has TRBV7-6 and TRBJ2-2, with D possibly TRBD2 on 5 matching bases. The germline V and J ends were trimmed by 6 bases and 0 bases, with 11 bases remaining between them. This CDR3 contains 15 residues. Germline V CDR1 and CDR2: SGHVS, FNYEAQ. CDR3 protein: CASSVALANTGELFF. In DNA form, the CDR3 reads TGTGCCAGCAGTGTAGCGCTCGCGAACACCGGGGAGCTGTTTTTT.

This chain links TRBV19 with TRBJ2-1; the match to TRBD2 covers 9 bases. CDR3 size: 14 residues. Trimming at V came to 6 bases and at J to 1 base, leaving 1 base not matched to a gene. Germline lookup yields CDR1 LNHDA and CDR2 SQIVND (reference sequence). CDR3 region: CASRLAGSYNEQFF. DNA of the CDR3: TGTGCCAGTAGACTAGCGGGTTCCTACAATGAGCAGTTCTTC.

CDR3 nucleotides: TGTGCCACCACCCGGTTCGGTCCAGATACGCAGTATTTT. Translation gives CATTRFGPDTQYF. This chain links TRBV2 with TRBJ2-3; D is undetermined. Germline V gives CDR1 SNHLY, CDR2 FYNNEI. There are 13 residues in the CDR3. The ends were cut back, 10 bases at V and 4 bases at J, with 15 bases in the middle.

This clone came up a few times. This chain links TRBV30 with TRBJ1-3, with D unresolved. The V end lost 4 bases, the J end lost 4 bases, and 11 bases lay between the germline ends. Per the germline V gene, CDR1 is GTSNPN and CDR2 is SVGIG (reference sequence). This CDR3 comprises 13 residues. CDR3 amino acids: CAWKSGEGNTIYF. The DNA for the CDR3 is TGTGCCTGGAAGTCCGGGGAAGGAAACACCATATATTTT.

As to this clone: Its ends do not fully match the called genes, so a read error is possible. The chain recombines TRBV9 with TRBJ1-1; tentatively, D is TRBD1 (5 bases). This CDR3 contains 14 residues. Germline lookup yields CDR1 SGDLS and CDR2 YYNGEE. The CDR3 sequence: CASSVGQGGKGACF. In nucleotides, the CDR3 is TGTGCCAGCAGCGTAGGGCAGGGAGGGAAAGGAGCTTGCTTT.

The genes are TRBV4-1 and TRBJ2-7, with a possible D match to TRBD2 (5 bases). CDR3 size: 15 residues. The V and J ends lost 0 bases and 2 bases respectively, with 11 bases between them. Per germline, CDR1 MGHRA and CDR2 YSYEKL. The CDR3: CASSQDWRVTYEQYF. The CDR3 DNA sequence: TGCGCCAGCAGCCAAGATTGGCGGGTAACCTACGAGCAGTACTTC.

The rearrangement joins TRBV2 to TRBJ2-2, with D possibly TRBD2 on 5 matching bases. This CDR3 contains 14 residues. Per germline, CDR1 SNHLY and CDR2 FYNNEI. V was trimmed by 2 bases and J by 10 bases, leaving 14 bases between them. CDR3 loop: CASSESGMMVELFF. The CDR3 DNA is TGTGCCAGCAGTGAATCGGGGATGATGGTGGAGCTGTTTTTT.

The gene calls are TRBV11-2 and TRBJ2-1, with 10 bases matching TRBD2. Germline V lookup: CDR1 SGHAT, CDR2 FQNNGV. V trimming: 5 bases; J trimming: 7 bases; junction bases outside the gene matches: 8. This CDR3 contains 15 residues. The CDR3 loop reads CASSRRLAGTNEQFF. CDR3 in DNA: TGTGCCAGCAGCCGACGACTAGCGGGCACAAATGAGCAGTTCTTC.

There are a few counts of this clone. The chain uses TRBV11-3 and TRBJ2-2; a weak D match, TRBD1 (5 bases). The CDR3 totals 16 residues. Germline V gene lookup returns CDR1 SGHNT and CDR2 YENEEA. V gave up 5 bases and J gave up 1 base, with 14 bases separating them. The CDR3 DNA is TGTGCCAGCAGCCCCCTCAGGGCTGGGAACACCGGGGAGCTGTTTTTT. Protein: CASSPLRAGNTGELFF.

The chain couples TRBV7-2 to TRBJ1-5, with D unresolved. This CDR3 is built from 12 residues. Germline-derived CDR1 and CDR2 are SGHTA and FQGNSA. The V and J ends lost 4 bases and 5 bases respectively, with 6 bases between them. CDR3 nucleotide sequence: TGTGCCAGCAGCTCAGATTATCAGCCCCAGCATTTT. Translated, it gives CASSSDYQPQHF.

V and J are TRBV10-3 and TRBJ2-5; 8 bases align to TRBD1. CDR1 ENHRY and CDR2 SYGVKD come from the germline V gene. The CDR3 extends over 14 amino acids. Unmatched junction bases numbered 6, after V lost 6 bases and J lost 3 bases. The CDR3 sequence is CAIRDRVKEETQYF. CDR3 bases: TGTGCCATCAGGGACAGGGTGAAAGAAGAGACCCAGTACTTC.

The chain combines TRBV30 with TRBJ2-3; TRBD1 is a possible D gene (5 bases). V gave up 0 bases and J gave up 2 bases, with 12 bases separating them. The germline CDR1 and CDR2 sequences are GTSNPN and SVGIG (reference sequence). This CDR3 is built from 15 residues. The CDR3 DNA sequence: TGTGCCTGGAGTGTAAAAGGGGATACCACAGATACGCAGTATTTT. Translating gives CAWSVKGDTTDTQYF.

This chain joins TRBV6-5 and TRBJ2-1; 12 bases map to TRBD1. Germline V CDR1 and CDR2: MNHEY, SVGAGI. The CDR3 covers 14 residues. J gave up 6 bases and V 9 bases, and 6 bases lay outside the gene matches. CDR3: CASRPGQGANEQFF. The CDR3 DNA is TGTGCCAGTCGTCCGGGACAGGGGGCCAATGAGCAGTTCTTC.

The J gene is TRBJ1-5, the V gene TRBV27, with a weak D call TRBD1 (5 bases). The CDR3 has 15 amino acids. Deletions cut 2 bases from V and 2 bases from J, with 10 bases between. CDR1 is MNHEY and CDR2 is SMNVEV in the germline V gene (reference sequence). The CDR3 coding sequence is TGTGCCAGCAGTTTAGTTTGGGGCGGCAATCAGCCCCAGCATTTT. Translated, it gives CASSLVWGGNQPQHF.

This clone was seen a handful of times. The chain carries TRBV7-9 and TRBJ1-5, with D hard to call. Germline CDR1 is SEHNR and CDR2 is FQNEAQ (reference sequence). CDR3 size: 15 residues. V lost 1 base and J 8 bases, leaving 15 bases between the germline ends. CDR3 sequence reads: CASSLGRGNREPQHF. In nucleotides, the CDR3 is TGTGCCAGCAGCTTAGGGCGGGGAAATAGGGAGCCCCAGCATTTT.

This chain joins TRBV7-9 and TRBJ2-5; D gene ambiguous. V gave up 5 bases and J gave up 5 bases, with 6 bases separating them. The CDR3 length is 11 residues. Germline CDR1 SEHNR, CDR2 FQNEAQ (reference sequence). The CDR3 sequence is CASSRRETQYF. The CDR3 DNA is TGTGCCAGCAGCCGGCGGGAGACCCAGTACTTC.

This sequence joins TRBV5-6 and TRBJ2-7; TRBD1 agrees at 12 bases. The V gene's germline CDR1 is SGHDT and CDR2 YYEEEE. J lost 10 bases, V lost 7 bases, and 12 bases had no gene match. The CDR3 has 14 residues. The DNA for the CDR3 is TGTGCCAGCGGAAAGTGGGACAGGGGGCTTATACAGTACTTC. It translates to CASGKWDRGLIQYF.

V and J are TRBV20-1 and TRBJ2-1, with 8 bases lining up with TRBD2. The CDR3 is made up of 11 amino acids. Germline V gene sequence: CDR1 DFQATT, CDR2 SNEGSKA (reference sequence). V gave up 7 bases and J gave up 8 bases; unmatched junction bases: 4. The CDR3 region is CSGQREYEQFF. The CDR3 nucleotides are TGCAGTGGTCAGCGGGAGTATGAGCAGTTCTTC.

The rearrangement uses TRBV27 and TRBJ1-1; the D gene is possibly TRBD1 (6 bases). This CDR3 contains 13 residues. Germline V gene lookup returns CDR1 MNHEY and CDR2 SMNVEV (reference sequence). Trimming took off 4 bases at V and 1 base at J, with 7 bases between the two ends. The CDR3 loop is CASSSTGNTEAFF. In DNA form, the CDR3 reads TGTGCCAGCAGTTCGACAGGGAACACTGAAGCTTTCTTT.

V and J are TRBV5-1 and TRBJ1-4, with a weak D call TRBD1 (5 bases). Per germline, CDR1 SGHRS and CDR2 YFSETQ. The CDR3 is 13 residues long. With 5 bases removed from V and 0 bases from J, the gap between germline ends came to 5 bases. The DNA for the CDR3 is TGCGCCAGCAGGACAGCAACTAATGAAAAACTGTTTTTT. The encoded protein is CASRTATNEKLFF.